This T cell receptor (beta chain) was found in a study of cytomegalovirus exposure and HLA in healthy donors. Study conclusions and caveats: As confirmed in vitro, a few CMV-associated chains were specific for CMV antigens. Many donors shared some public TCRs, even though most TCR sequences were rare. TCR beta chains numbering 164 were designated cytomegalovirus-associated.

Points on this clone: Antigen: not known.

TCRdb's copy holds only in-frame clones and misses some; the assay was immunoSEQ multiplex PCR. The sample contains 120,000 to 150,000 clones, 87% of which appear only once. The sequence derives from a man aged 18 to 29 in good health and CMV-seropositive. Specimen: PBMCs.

In nucleotides, the CDR3 is TGTGCCAGCAGTGCAGGGGGCTCTTATGGCTACACCTTC. Protein product: CASSAGGSYGYTF. The chain employs TRBV25-1 and TRBJ1-2, with 8 bases aligning to TRBD1. V lost 4 bases, J lost 5 bases, and 3 bases stayed unmatched. The CDR3 contains 13 residues. Germline CDR1 and CDR2: MGHDK and SYGVNS.